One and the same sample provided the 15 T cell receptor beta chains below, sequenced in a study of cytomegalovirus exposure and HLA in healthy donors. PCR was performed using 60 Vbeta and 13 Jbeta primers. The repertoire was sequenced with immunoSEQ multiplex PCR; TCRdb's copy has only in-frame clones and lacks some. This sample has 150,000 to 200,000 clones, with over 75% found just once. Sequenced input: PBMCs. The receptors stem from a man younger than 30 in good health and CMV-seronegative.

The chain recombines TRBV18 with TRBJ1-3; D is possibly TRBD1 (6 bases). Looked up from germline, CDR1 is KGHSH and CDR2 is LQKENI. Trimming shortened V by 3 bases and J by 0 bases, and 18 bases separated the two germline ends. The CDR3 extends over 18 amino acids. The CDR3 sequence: CASSPNLMTGRSGNTIYF. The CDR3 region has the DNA TGTGCCAGCTCACCTAACCTGATGACAGGACGCTCTGGAAACACCATATATTTT.

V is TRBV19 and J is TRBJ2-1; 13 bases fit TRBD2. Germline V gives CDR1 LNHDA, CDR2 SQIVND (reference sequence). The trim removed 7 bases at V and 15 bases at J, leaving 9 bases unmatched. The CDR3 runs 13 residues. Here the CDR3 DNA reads TGTGCCAGTAACCCGGGACTAGCGGGGTTTCTGTTCTTC. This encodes CASNPGLAGFLFF.

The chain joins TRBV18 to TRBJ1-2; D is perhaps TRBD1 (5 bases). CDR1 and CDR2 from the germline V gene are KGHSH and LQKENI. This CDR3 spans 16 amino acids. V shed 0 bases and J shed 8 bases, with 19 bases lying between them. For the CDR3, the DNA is TGTGCCAGCTCACCACCCTTTTCAGGGTTGATTTCCGGCTACACCTTC. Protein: CASSPPFSGLISGYTF. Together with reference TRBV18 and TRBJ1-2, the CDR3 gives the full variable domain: NAGVMQNPRHLVRRRGQEARLRCSPMKGHSHVYWYRQLPEEGLKFMVYLQKENIIDESGMPKERFSAEFPKEGPSILRIQQVVRGDSAAYFCASSPPFSGLISGYTFGSGTRLTVV.

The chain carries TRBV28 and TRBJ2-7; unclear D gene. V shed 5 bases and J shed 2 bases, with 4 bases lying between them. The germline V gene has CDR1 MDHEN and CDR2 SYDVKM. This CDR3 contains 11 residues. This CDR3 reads CASSPAYEQYF. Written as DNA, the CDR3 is TGTGCCAGCAGTCCGGCCTACGAGCAGTACTTC.

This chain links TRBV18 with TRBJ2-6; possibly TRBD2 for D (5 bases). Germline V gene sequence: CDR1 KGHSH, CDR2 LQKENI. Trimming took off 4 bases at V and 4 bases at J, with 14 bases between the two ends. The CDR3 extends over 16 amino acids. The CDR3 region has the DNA TGTGCCAGCTCACACCCGGACTTTAGGGGGGCCAACGTCCTGACTTTC. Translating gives CASSHPDFRGANVLTF.

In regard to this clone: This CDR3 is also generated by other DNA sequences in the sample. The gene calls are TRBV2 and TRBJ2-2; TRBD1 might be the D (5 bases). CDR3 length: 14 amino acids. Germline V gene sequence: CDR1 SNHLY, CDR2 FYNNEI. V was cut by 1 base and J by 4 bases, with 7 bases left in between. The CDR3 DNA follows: TGTGCCAGCAGTGAAGGGGGCCCCACCGGGGAGCTGTTTTTT. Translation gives CASSEGGPTGELFF.

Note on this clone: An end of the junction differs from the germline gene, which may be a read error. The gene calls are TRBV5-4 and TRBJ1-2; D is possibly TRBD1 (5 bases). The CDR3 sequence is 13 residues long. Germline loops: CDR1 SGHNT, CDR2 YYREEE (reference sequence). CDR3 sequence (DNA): TGTGCCAGCAGCTCCTGGGGGGAGGCCCTAGGTAAATTC. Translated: CASSSWGEALGKF.

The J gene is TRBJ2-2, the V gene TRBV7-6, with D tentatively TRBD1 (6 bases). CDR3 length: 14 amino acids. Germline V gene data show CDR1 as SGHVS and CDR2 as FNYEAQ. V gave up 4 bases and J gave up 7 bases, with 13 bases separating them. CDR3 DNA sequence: TGTGCCAGCAGCTATGGACAGTTTAACGGGGAGCTGTTTTTT. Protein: CASSYGQFNGELFF. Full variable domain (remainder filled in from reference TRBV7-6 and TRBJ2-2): GAGVSQSPRYKVTKRGQDVALRCDPISGHVSLYWYRQALGQGPEFLTYFNYEAQQDKSGLPNDRFSAERPEGSISTLTIQRTEQRDSAMYRCASSYGQFNGELFFGEGSRLTVL.

As DNA, the CDR3 is TGTGCCAGCAGCTTAAGTCCAGGGAAGAACACCGGGGAGCTGTTTTTT. Translation: CASSLSPGKNTGELFF. The chain links TRBV11-2 to TRBJ2-2; D may be TRBD1 (5 bases). CDR3 length equals 16 residues. In germline, CDR1 is SGHAT, CDR2 FQNNGV. Trimming took 2 bases from V and 1 from J, leaving 11 bases between them. The whole variable domain, remainder taken from reference TRBV11-2 and TRBJ2-2, is EAGVAQSPRYKIIEKRQSVAFWCNPISGHATLYWYQQILGQGPKLLIQFQNNGVVDDSQLPKDRFSAERLKGVDSTLKIQPAKLEDSAVYLCASSLSPGKNTGELFFGEGSRLTVL.

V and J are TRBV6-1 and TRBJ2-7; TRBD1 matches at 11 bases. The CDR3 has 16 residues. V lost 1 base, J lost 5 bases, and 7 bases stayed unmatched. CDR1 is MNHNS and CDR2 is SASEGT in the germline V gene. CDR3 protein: CASSEENGTGGDEQYF. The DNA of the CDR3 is TGTGCCAGCAGTGAAGAGAACGGGACAGGGGGGGACGAGCAGTACTTC.

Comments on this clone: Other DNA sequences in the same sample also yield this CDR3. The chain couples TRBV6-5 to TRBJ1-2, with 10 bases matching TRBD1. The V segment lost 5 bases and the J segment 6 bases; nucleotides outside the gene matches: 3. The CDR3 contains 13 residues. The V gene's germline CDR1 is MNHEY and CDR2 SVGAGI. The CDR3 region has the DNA TGTGCCAGCAGTCGAGGACAGGGGGATGGCTACACCTTC. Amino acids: CASSRGQGDGYTF.

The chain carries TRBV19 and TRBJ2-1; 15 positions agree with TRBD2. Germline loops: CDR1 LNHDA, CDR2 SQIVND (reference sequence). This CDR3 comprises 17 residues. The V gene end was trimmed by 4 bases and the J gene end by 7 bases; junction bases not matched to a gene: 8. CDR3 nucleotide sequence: TGTGCCAGTAGTAGAGACGGGACTAGCGGGAGGCTTAATGAGCAGTTCTTC. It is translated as CASSRDGTSGRLNEQFF.

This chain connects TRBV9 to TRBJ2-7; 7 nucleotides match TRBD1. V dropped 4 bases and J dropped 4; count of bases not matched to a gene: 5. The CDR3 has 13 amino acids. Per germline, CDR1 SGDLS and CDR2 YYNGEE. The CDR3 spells CASSLGGPYEQYF. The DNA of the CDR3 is TGTGCCAGCAGCCTAGGGGGCCCGTACGAGCAGTACTTC.

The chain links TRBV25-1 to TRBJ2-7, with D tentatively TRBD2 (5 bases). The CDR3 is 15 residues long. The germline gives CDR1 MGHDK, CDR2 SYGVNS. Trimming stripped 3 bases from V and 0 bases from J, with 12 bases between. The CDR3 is CASSDGAGLSYEQYF. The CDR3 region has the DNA TGTGCCAGCAGTGATGGCGCGGGCCTCTCCTACGAGCAGTACTTC.

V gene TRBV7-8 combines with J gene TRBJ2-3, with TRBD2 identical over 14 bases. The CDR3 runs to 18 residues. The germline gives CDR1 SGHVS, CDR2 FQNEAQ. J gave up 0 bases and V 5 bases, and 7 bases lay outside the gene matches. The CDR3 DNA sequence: TGTGCCAGCAGCCCCAGACTAGCGGGAGGGCCTAGCACAGATACGCAGTATTTT. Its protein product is CASSPRLAGGPSTDTQYF.